The 26 T cell receptor beta chains presented below share a single source sample, sequenced in a study of blood T cell repertoires in COVID-19. Some clones are missing from TCRdb's copy, which holds only in-frame ones; the method was immunoSEQ multiplex PCR. This table holds about 99,000 clones, about four fifths found once. The specimen sequenced was peripheral blood. Receptors originate from a man older than 75 with COVID-19, enrolled during active disease.

In its sample, this clone ranks as medium-sized. This sequence joins TRBV9 and TRBJ1-2, with D possibly matching TRBD1 (6 bases). V lost 4 bases and J 3 bases, leaving 19 bases between the germline ends. This CDR3 spans 16 amino acids. Germline loops: CDR1 SGDLS, CDR2 YYNGEE. In DNA form, the CDR3 reads TGTGCCAGCAGCTTCAACAGGGTTATGGATGACTATGGCTACACCTTC. It encodes CASSFNRVMDDYGYTF.

The chain joins TRBV5-1 to TRBJ2-1; TRBD1 is a possible D gene (5 bases). Deletions cut 0 bases from V and 5 bases from J, with 12 bases between. The CDR3 loop spans 15 amino acids. Germline CDR1 is SGHRS and CDR2 is YFSETQ. The CDR3: CASSLDRPTNNEQFF. In DNA form, the CDR3 reads TGCGCCAGCAGCTTGGACAGGCCCACTAACAATGAGCAGTTCTTC.

The chain couples TRBV15 to TRBJ2-7; 7 positions agree with TRBD2. Germline V lookup: CDR1 LNHNV, CDR2 YYDKDF (reference sequence). The CDR3 is made up of 14 amino acids. The V segment lost 0 bases and the J segment 3 bases; nucleotides outside the gene matches: 2. CDR3 sequence: CATSRDTGGYEQYF. Written as DNA, the CDR3 is TGTGCCACCAGCAGAGATACGGGGGGCTACGAGCAGTACTTC.

This rearrangement joins TRBV6-6 to TRBJ2-7; D uncertain. Trimming took 2 bases from V and 3 from J, leaving 11 bases between them. CDR1 and CDR2 from the germline V gene are MNHNY and SVGAGI (reference sequence). This CDR3 comprises 14 residues. The CDR3: CASSYTYQYYEQYF. CDR3 nucleotides: TGTGCCAGCAGTTACACGTACCAGTACTACGAGCAGTACTTC.

This chain joins TRBV5-1 and TRBJ1-6; tentative D call: TRBD1 (5 bases). Germline CDR1 is SGHRS and CDR2 is YFSETQ. Trimming removed 0 bases at V and 8 bases at J, with 21 bases between. CDR3 length: 18 residues. The CDR3 DNA is TGCGCCAGCAGCTTGGGGAACGTGGGGCGGCAGGGTTATTCACCCCTCCACTTT. This codes for CASSLGNVGRQGYSPLHF.

The rearrangement links TRBV11-1 to TRBJ1-1; TRBD1 is a possible D gene (6 bases). Trimming took 7 bases from V and 1 from J, leaving 16 bases between them. The CDR3 sequence is 15 residues long. The germline CDR1 and CDR2 sequences are SGHAT and FQDESV (reference sequence). The DNA for the CDR3 is TGTGCCAGCATCCCACCAGGGGCGACGAACACTGAAGCTTTCTTT. This translates into CASIPPGATNTEAFF. The variable domain in full, with the rest retrieved from reference TRBV11-1 and TRBJ1-1, is EAEVAQSPRYKITEKSQAVAFWCDPISGHATLYWYRQILGQGPELLVQFQDESVVDDSQLPKDRFSAERLKGVDSTLKIQPAELGDSAMYLCASIPPGATNTEAFFGQGTRLTVV.

V usage is TRBV7-9 and J usage is TRBJ1-1; D unclear. The CDR3 totals 16 residues. Germline lookup yields CDR1 SEHNR and CDR2 FQNEAQ (reference sequence). V lost 1 base, J lost 1 base, and 13 bases lay in between. CDR3 sequence reads: CASSLVGGGGNTEAFF. For the CDR3, the DNA is TGTGCCAGCAGCTTAGTGGGAGGAGGTGGGAACACTGAAGCTTTCTTT. The whole variable domain, filled in from reference TRBV7-9 and TRBJ1-1, reads DTGVSQNPRHKITKRGQNVTFRCDPISEHNRLYWYRQTLGQGPEFLTYFQNEAQLEKSRLLSDRFSAERPKGSFSTLEIQRTEQGDSAMYLCASSLVGGGGNTEAFFGQGTRLTVV.

The chain couples TRBV11-2 to TRBJ1-5, with TRBD1 as a possible D gene (6 bases). Looked up from germline, CDR1 is SGHAT and CDR2 is FQNNGV. V was pared by 1 base and J by 0 bases, with 10 bases between. This CDR3 is built from 16 residues. In DNA, the CDR3 is TGTGCCAGCAGCTTAGGGACAGCTTATAGCAATCAGCCCCAGCATTTT. This translates into CASSLGTAYSNQPQHF.

The chain employs TRBV11-3 and TRBJ2-2; D is possibly TRBD2 (5 bases). CDR3 length equals 14 residues. Germline V gene data show CDR1 as SGHNT and CDR2 as YENEEA. The V and J ends lost 5 bases and 3 bases respectively, with 10 bases between them. The DNA of the CDR3 is TGTGCCAGCAGCCGGGATCCATACACCGGGGAGCTGTTTTTT. Amino acid sequence: CASSRDPYTGELFF.

V and J are TRBV7-2 and TRBJ2-2; TRBD2 agrees at 7 bases. This CDR3 spans 14 amino acids. The V gene's germline CDR1 is SGHTA and CDR2 FQGNSA. V was clipped by 5 bases and J by 5 bases; unmatched bases: 5. This CDR3 reads CASSATSRTGELFF. CDR3 bases: TGTGCCAGCAGCGCGACTAGCAGAACCGGGGAGCTGTTTTTT. The full variable domain, completed using reference TRBV7-2 and TRBJ2-2, is GAGVSQSPSNKVTEKGKDVELRCDPISGHTALYWYRQSLGQGLEFLIYFQGNSAPDKSGLPSDRFSAERTGGSVSTLTIQRTQQEDSAVYLCASSATSRTGELFFGEGSRLTVL.

By its share, this clone is medium-sized. Other DNA variants within this sample encode the same CDR3. The rearrangement uses TRBV27 and TRBJ1-5; D call uncertain. The CDR3 has 14 amino acids. Trimming removed 5 bases at V and 6 bases at J, with 14 bases between. CDR1 and CDR2 (germline): MNHEY, SMNVEV (reference sequence). The CDR3: CASSLNGRSQPQHF. In DNA, the CDR3 is TGTGCCAGCAGTCTGAACGGTAGATCTCAGCCCCAGCATTTT.

This clone was seen only a few times. V is TRBV27 and J is TRBJ1-5; tentative D call: TRBD1 (5 bases). The V and J ends lost 2 bases and 0 bases respectively, with 8 bases between them. The CDR3 totals 15 residues. Germline V gives CDR1 MNHEY, CDR2 SMNVEV (reference sequence). The CDR3 sequence: CASSLRGYSNQPQHF. The DNA for the CDR3 is TGTGCCAGCAGTTTAAGGGGATATAGCAATCAGCCCCAGCATTTT.

This clone has more than one count but fewer than ten. The rearrangement joins TRBV19 to TRBJ1-4; D not resolved. CDR3 length equals 14 residues. CDR1 is LNHDA, CDR2 SQIVND, per germline (reference sequence). V was pared by 4 bases and J by 0 bases, with 6 bases between. The CDR3 sequence: CASSTLSTNEKLFF. The DNA for the CDR3 is TGTGCCAGTAGTACTCTTTCAACTAATGAAAAACTGTTTTTT.

The gene calls are TRBV9 and TRBJ2-7, with D possibly matching TRBD2 (6 bases). Germline CDR1 and CDR2: SGDLS and YYNGEE. The CDR3 consists of 13 residues. The germline V and J ends were trimmed by 5 bases and 5 bases, with 14 bases remaining between them. For the CDR3, the DNA is TGTGCCAGCAGTCCAACGGGGGTAAACGAGCAGTACTTC. Its translation: CASSPTGVNEQYF.

The count of this clone is one. The CDR3 DNA sequence: TGTGCCAGCAGCTCGGACAGCTTCTACGAGCAGTACTTC. It codes for CASSSDSFYEQYF. J is TRBJ2-7 and V is TRBV5-5, with TRBD1 as a possible D gene (6 bases). The germline gives CDR1 SGHKS, CDR2 YYEKEE (reference sequence). The V end was cut by 3 bases, the J end by 3 bases, with 10 bases between. This CDR3 spans 13 amino acids.

This chain links TRBV7-8 with TRBJ1-2, with D perhaps matching TRBD1 (6 bases). Trimming cost V 0 bases and J 4 bases, with 9 bases left between them. Germline lookup yields CDR1 SGHVS and CDR2 FQNEAQ. This CDR3 spans 14 amino acids. In nucleotides, the CDR3 is TGTGCCAGCAGCTTAGCACGGACAGCCTATGGCTACACCTTC. Translated: CASSLARTAYGYTF.

V is TRBV7-6 and J is TRBJ1-4, with 8 bases fitting TRBD1. V shed 8 bases and J 9 bases; nucleotides not matched to a gene: 17. The CDR3 runs 16 residues. Germline-derived CDR1 and CDR2 are SGHVS and FNYEAQ. In DNA, the CDR3 is TGTGCCAGCGGGGGGACAACCGGGACAGGAATTAAAAAACTGTTTTTT. The encoded protein is CASGGTTGTGIKKLFF.

V is TRBV20-1 and J is TRBJ2-7; no firm D call. Trimming took 6 bases from V and 2 from J, leaving 8 bases between them. Germline assignment: CDR1 DFQATT and CDR2 SNEGSKA (reference sequence). The CDR3 loop spans 11 amino acids. The CDR3 sequence is CSAPRAYEQYF. In nucleotides, the CDR3 is TGCAGTGCCCCCCGGGCCTACGAGCAGTACTTC.

The count of this clone is one. This chain uses TRBV11-2 with TRBJ2-7; 9 bases map to TRBD2. The V segment lost 7 bases and the J segment 3 bases; nucleotides outside the gene matches: 7. The CDR3 is 14 residues long. The germline V gene encodes CDR1 SGHAT and CDR2 FQNNGV. CDR3 bases: TGTGCCAGCACCAAAAGTAGCGGGAGCTACGAGCAGTACTTC. Translated, it gives CASTKSSGSYEQYF.

The chain has TRBV30 and TRBJ1-5; D is ambiguous. V lost 0 bases to trimming and J lost 3 bases, with 6 bases between them. Germline assignment: CDR1 GTSNPN and CDR2 SVGIG (reference sequence). This CDR3 contains 13 residues. The CDR3 loop is CAWSVATNQPQHF. CDR3 DNA sequence: TGTGCCTGGAGTGTCGCTACCAATCAGCCCCAGCATTTT.

The J gene is TRBJ2-7, the V gene TRBV30, with D perhaps TRBD1 (6 bases). The CDR3 runs 12 residues. Trimming removed 1 base at V and 3 bases at J, with 7 bases between. The V gene's germline CDR1 is GTSNPN and CDR2 SVGIG (reference sequence). CDR3 sequence reads: CAWSAGDYEQYF. The CDR3 DNA is TGTGCCTGGAGTGCAGGGGACTACGAGCAGTACTTC.

The chain has TRBV29-1 and TRBJ1-4, with TRBD1 matching 9 bases. CDR3 length: 13 amino acids. The V segment lost 7 bases and the J segment 7 bases; nucleotides outside the gene matches: 7. Germline-derived CDR1 and CDR2 are SQVTM and ANQGSEA. CDR3 coding DNA: TGCAGCGCTTCGGACAGGGGAGGTGAAAAACTGTTTTTT. Its protein is CSASDRGGEKLFF.

This rearrangement joins TRBV28 to TRBJ1-4, with 7 positions matching TRBD1. Germline-derived CDR1 and CDR2 are MDHEN and SYDVKM. The CDR3 contains 16 residues. Trimming removed 4 bases from V and 6 bases from J; junction bases left unmatched: 11. In DNA, the CDR3 is TGTGCCAGCAGTTCGGGAATAGGGGGCGCGGATGAAAAACTGTTTTTT. Amino acids: CASSSGIGGADEKLFF.

This chain links TRBV29-1 with TRBJ2-2, with 9 positions matching TRBD1. Germline assignment: CDR1 SQVTM and CDR2 ANQGSEA. V was clipped by 3 bases and J by 3 bases; unmatched bases: 11. CDR3 length: 17 amino acids. The CDR3 is CSVDGVQGAVYTGELFF. CDR3 nucleotides: TGCAGCGTTGATGGGGTACAGGGGGCAGTGTACACCGGGGAGCTGTTTTTT.

J is TRBJ1-6 and V is TRBV11-2; a weak D match, TRBD1 (5 bases). CDR3 length equals 14 residues. Germline V CDR1 and CDR2: SGHAT, FQNNGV. Deletions cut 0 bases from V and 7 bases from J, with 7 bases between. In DNA form, the CDR3 reads TGTGCCAGCAGCTTAGAACGGGGGAATTCACCCCTCCACTTT. Residues: CASSLERGNSPLHF.

This clone was picked up a small number of times. The chain is built from TRBV5-4 and TRBJ1-4; D is perhaps TRBD1 (5 bases). V dropped 1 base and J dropped 7 bases, with 20 bases sitting between them. Germline lookup yields CDR1 SGHNT and CDR2 YYREEE (reference sequence). CDR3 length: 17 residues. The CDR3 spells CASSLFGVGRASEKLFF. The CDR3 DNA reads as TGTGCCAGCAGCTTGTTTGGGGTTGGCAGGGCGTCTGAAAAACTGTTTTTT.